These T cell receptor beta chains were read from a single sample in a study of shared clonotypes between healthy human individuals. Clones were sequenced by immunoSEQ multiplex PCR, and TCRdb holds only the in-frame ones, with some missing. Here the sample spans roughly 2.2 million clones, more than 85% being singletons. Sequenced sample: naive CD4+ T cells from PBMCs. The receptors derive from a man between 18 and 35 years old in good health. Some clones in this sample may be carry-over from other donors' samples. Both conserved end residues are part of each CDR3. Fields, in order: D gene, clone size, J gene, V gene, CDR3 DNA, CDR3 protein. A D gene is named only where the DNA matches it firmly. Clone size is stated in some rows and not others, as once, few, many or a class when expanded.

D: NA
size: few
J: TRBJ1-5
V: TRBV19
DNA: TGTGCCAGTAGTATAGGAGGGTGGGGCAATCAGCCCCAGCATTTT
CDR3: CASSIGGWGNQPQHF

D: NA
size: NA
J: TRBJ2-7
V: TRBV28
DNA: TGTGCCAGCAGTCTCCAGGGGGGGTACGAGCAGTACTTC
CDR3: CASSLQGGYEQYF

D: NA
size: NA
J: TRBJ2-6
V: TRBV7-3
DNA: TGTGCCAGCAGCTTATCTGTAATAGGCTCTGGGGCCAACGTCCTGACTTTC
CDR3: CASSLSVIGSGANVLTF

D: NA
size: once
J: TRBJ1-6
V: TRBV2
DNA: TGTGCCAGCAGTGAAATCCAGTCACCCCTCCACTTT
CDR3: CASSEIQSPLHF

D: NA
size: NA
J: TRBJ2-7
V: TRBV19
DNA: TGTGCCACCCGAGCCGGACAGATTCACGAGCAGTACTTC
CDR3: CATRAGQIHEQYF

D: NA
size: few
J: TRBJ1-1
V: TRBV5-4
DNA: TGTGCCAGCAGGAGGGACGGTATGAACACTGAAGCTTTCTTT
CDR3: CASRRDGMNTEAFF

D: NA
size: NA
J: TRBJ2-5
V: TRBV7-2
DNA: TGTGCCAGCAGCTTAGAAGTCGGCCGGGGGGAGACCCAGTACTTC
CDR3: CASSLEVGRGETQYF

D: TRBD1
size: once
J: TRBJ1-3
V: TRBV6-1
DNA: TGTGCCAGCACGGGACAGGGGATTTATGGAAACACCATATATTTT
CDR3: CASTGQGIYGNTIYF

D: TRBD2
size: NA
J: TRBJ2-1
V: TRBV12-5
DNA: TGTGCTAGTGGTTTGGTGACTAGCGGGAGGGTCAATGAGCAGTTCTTC
CDR3: CASGLVTSGRVNEQFF

D: NA
size: NA
J: TRBJ1-3
V: TRBV5-1
DNA: TGCGCCAGCAGCCCACCCAATGGAAACACCATATATTTT
CDR3: CASSPPNGNTIYF

D: TRBD2
size: NA
J: TRBJ2-5
V: TRBV2
DNA: TGTGCCAGCAGTGACGGGACTAGCGGGTGGATACAAGAGACCCAGTACTTC
CDR3: CASSDGTSGWIQETQYF

D: NA
size: NA
J: TRBJ2-1
V: TRBV2
DNA: TGTGCCAGCAGTGAAGGCAATGAGCAGTTCTTC
CDR3: CASSEGNEQFF

D: NA
size: NA
J: TRBJ2-1
V: TRBV7-2
DNA: TGTGCCAGCAGCTTAGTAGGGAAGTATGAGCAGTTCTTC
CDR3: CASSLVGKYEQFF

D: TRBD1
size: NA
J: TRBJ1-5
V: TRBV7-7
DNA: TGTGCCAGCAGCTTCGGGCGACAGGGACTTTATCAGCCCCAGCATTTT
CDR3: CASSFGRQGLYQPQHF

D: NA
size: NA
J: TRBJ2-2
V: TRBV19
DNA: TGTGCCAGTAGTATCTGGTCAGTGAACACCGGGGAGCTGTTTTTT
CDR3: CASSIWSVNTGELFF

D: NA
size: NA
J: TRBJ2-3
V: TRBV29-1
DNA: TGCAGCACTGGACGTCGGGGGCCCGAAGATACGCAGTATTTT
CDR3: CSTGRRGPEDTQYF

D: NA
size: NA
J: TRBJ2-7
V: TRBV29-1
DNA: TGCAGCGCGGTGGGGGCCCCCTCCTACGAGCAGTACTTC
CDR3: CSAVGAPSYEQYF

D: NA
size: NA
J: TRBJ2-4
V: TRBV7-9
DNA: TGTGCCAGCAGCTTGGACCTAGCCAAAAACATTCAGTACTTC
CDR3: CASSLDLAKNIQYF

D: NA
size: NA
J: TRBJ2-7
V: TRBV18
DNA: TGTGCCAGCTCACCAAGAGGGAATGGCTACGAGCAGTACTTC
CDR3: CASSPRGNGYEQYF

D: TRBD2
size: NA
J: TRBJ2-7
V: TRBV5-4
DNA: TGTGCCAGCAGCACGTTAGCGGGAGAAGGCGAGCAGTACTTC
CDR3: CASSTLAGEGEQYF

D: NA
size: few
J: TRBJ1-1
V: TRBV30
DNA: TGTGCCTGGAGTCTACAAGTGAACACTGAAGCTTTCTTT
CDR3: CAWSLQVNTEAFF

D: NA
size: NA
J: TRBJ2-1
V: TRBV5-6
DNA: TGTGCCAGCAGCTTGGAAGCAGGAACATCCTACAATGAGCAGTTCTTC
CDR3: CASSLEAGTSYNEQFF

D: TRBD1
size: NA
J: TRBJ2-1
V: TRBV5-1
DNA: TGCGCCAGCAGCTTCGGACAGGGGGCCAATGAGCAGTTCTTC
CDR3: CASSFGQGANEQFF

D: TRBD2
size: NA
J: TRBJ2-3
V: TRBV9
DNA: TGTGCCAGCAGCCTTAGCGACCGGGGGGGAGATACGCAGTATTTT
CDR3: CASSLSDRGGDTQYF

D: TRBD1
size: NA
J: TRBJ1-5
V: TRBV7-9
DNA: TGTGCCAGCAGCAACAGGGGGGACTCGCCCCAGCATTTT
CDR3: CASSNRGDSPQHF

D: NA
size: NA
J: TRBJ2-7
V: TRBV7-3
DNA: TGTGCCAGCAGCTTAAGCGGGGAGGCCTACGAGCAGTACTTC
CDR3: CASSLSGEAYEQYF